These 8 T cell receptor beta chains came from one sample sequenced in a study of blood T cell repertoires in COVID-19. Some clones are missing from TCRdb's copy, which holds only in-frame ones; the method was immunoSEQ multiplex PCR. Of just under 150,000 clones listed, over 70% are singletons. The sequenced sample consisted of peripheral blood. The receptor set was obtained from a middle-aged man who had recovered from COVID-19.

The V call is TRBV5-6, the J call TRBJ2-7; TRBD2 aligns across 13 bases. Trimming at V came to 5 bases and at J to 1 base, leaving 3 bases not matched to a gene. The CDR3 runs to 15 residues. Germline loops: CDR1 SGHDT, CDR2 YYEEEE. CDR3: CASRSTSGGSYEQYF. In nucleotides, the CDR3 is TGTGCCAGCAGGTCGACTAGCGGGGGGTCCTACGAGCAGTACTTC.

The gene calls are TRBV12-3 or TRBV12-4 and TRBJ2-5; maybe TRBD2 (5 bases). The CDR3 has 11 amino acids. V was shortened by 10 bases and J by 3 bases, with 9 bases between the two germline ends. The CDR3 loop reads CATRGEETQYF. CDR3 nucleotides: TGTGCCACCCGGGGTGAAGAGACCCAGTACTTC.

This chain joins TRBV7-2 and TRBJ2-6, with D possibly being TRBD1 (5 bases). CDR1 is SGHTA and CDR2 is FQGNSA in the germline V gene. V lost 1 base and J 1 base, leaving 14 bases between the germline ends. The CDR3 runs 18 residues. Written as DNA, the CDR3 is TGTGCCAGCAGCTTAGTGGTGCAGGGTAGTTCTGGGGCCAACGTCCTGACTTTC. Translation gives CASSLVVQGSSGANVLTF. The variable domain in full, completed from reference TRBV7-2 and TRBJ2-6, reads GAGVSQSPSNKVTEKGKDVELRCDPISGHTALYWYRQSLGQGLEFLIYFQGNSAPDKSGLPSDRFSAERTGGSVSTLTIQRTQQEDSAVYLCASSLVVQGSSGANVLTFGAGSRLTVL.

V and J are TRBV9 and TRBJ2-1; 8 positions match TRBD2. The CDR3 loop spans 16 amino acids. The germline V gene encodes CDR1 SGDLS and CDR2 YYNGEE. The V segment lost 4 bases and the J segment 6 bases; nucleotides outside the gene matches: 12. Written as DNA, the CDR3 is TGTGCCAGCAGCCCCAGCGGGCGGGGGGCGGGCAATGAGCAGTTCTTC. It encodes CASSPSGRGAGNEQFF. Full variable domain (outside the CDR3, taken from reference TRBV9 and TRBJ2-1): DSGVTQTPKHLITATGQRVTLRCSPRSGDLSVYWYQQSLDQGLQFLIQYYNGEERAKGNILERFSAQQFPDLHSELNLSSLELGDSALYFCASSPSGRGAGNEQFFGPGTRLTVL.

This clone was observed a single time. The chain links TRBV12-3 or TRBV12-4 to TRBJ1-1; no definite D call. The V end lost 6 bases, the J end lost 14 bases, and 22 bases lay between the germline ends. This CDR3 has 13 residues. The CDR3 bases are TGTGCCAGCAGCCCGACCGAAGACGGGGAGCGGTTCTTT. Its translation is CASSPTEDGERFF.

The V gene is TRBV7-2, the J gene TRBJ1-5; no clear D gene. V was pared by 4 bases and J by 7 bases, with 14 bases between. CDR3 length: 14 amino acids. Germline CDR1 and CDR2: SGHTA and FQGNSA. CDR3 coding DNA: TGTGCCAGCAGCTCCATGGGTTCGCGGCAGCCCCAGCATTTT. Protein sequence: CASSSMGSRQPQHF.

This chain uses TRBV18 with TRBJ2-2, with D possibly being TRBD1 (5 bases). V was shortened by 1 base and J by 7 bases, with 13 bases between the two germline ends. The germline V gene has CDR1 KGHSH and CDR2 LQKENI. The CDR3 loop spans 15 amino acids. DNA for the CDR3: TGTGCCAGCTCACCACGGGGCAGTTCAGACGGGGAGCTGTTTTTT. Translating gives CASSPRGSSDGELFF.

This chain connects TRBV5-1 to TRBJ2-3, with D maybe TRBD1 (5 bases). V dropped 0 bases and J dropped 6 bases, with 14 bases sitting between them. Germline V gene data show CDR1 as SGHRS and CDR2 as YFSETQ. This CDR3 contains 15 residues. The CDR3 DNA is TGCGCCAGCAGCTTGGGACAGCTCGGCTTTGATACGCAGTATTTT. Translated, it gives CASSLGQLGFDTQYF.